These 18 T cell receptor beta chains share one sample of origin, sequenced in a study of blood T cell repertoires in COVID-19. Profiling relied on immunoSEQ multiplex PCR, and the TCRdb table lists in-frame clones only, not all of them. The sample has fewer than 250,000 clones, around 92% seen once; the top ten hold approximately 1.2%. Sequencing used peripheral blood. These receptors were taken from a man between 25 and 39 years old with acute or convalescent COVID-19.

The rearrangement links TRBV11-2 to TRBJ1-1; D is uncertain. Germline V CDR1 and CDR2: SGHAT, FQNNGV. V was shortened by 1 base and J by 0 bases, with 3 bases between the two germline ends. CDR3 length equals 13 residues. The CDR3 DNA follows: TGTGCCAGCAGCTTAGCCTTGAACACTGAAGCTTTCTTT. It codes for CASSLALNTEAFF. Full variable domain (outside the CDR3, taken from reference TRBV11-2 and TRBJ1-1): EAGVAQSPRYKIIEKRQSVAFWCNPISGHATLYWYQQILGQGPKLLIQFQNNGVVDDSQLPKDRFSAERLKGVDSTLKIQPAKLEDSAVYLCASSLALNTEAFFGQGTRLTVV.

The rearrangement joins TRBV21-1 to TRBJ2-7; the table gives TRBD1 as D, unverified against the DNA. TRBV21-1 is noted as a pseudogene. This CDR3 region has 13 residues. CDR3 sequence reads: CAKGTGASYEQYF. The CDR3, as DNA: TGTGCCAAAGGGACAGGGGCCTCCTACGAGCAGTACTTC.

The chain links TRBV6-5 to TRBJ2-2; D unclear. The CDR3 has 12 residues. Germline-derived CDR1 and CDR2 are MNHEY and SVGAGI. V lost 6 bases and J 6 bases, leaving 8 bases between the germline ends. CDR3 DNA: TGTGCCAGCAGCCGACATCCCGGGGAGCTGTTTTTT. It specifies CASSRHPGELFF.

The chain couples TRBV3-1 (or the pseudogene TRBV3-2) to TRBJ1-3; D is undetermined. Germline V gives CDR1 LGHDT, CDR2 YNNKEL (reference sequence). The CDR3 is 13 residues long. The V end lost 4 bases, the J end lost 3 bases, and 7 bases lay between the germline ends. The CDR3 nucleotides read TGTGCCAGCAGCCTCGGGATTGGAAACACCATATATTTT. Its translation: CASSLGIGNTIYF.

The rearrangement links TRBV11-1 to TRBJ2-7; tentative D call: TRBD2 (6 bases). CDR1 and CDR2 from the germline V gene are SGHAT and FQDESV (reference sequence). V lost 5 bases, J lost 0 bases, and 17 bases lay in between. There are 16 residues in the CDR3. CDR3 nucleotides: TGTGCCAGCAGCCGCCTAGGGACTGCGAGCTCCTACGAGCAGTACTTC. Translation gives CASSRLGTASSYEQYF.

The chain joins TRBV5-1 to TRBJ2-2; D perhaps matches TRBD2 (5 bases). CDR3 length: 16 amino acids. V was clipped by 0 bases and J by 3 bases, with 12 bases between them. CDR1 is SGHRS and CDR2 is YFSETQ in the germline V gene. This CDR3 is CASSLGGRGYTGELFF. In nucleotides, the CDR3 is TGCGCCAGCAGCTTGGGCGGCCGGGGTTACACCGGGGAGCTGTTTTTT.

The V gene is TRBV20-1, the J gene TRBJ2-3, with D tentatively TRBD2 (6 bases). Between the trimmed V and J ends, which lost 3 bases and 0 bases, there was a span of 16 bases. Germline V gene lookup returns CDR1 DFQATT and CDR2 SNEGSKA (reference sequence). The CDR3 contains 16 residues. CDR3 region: CSASAAGLSSTDTQYF. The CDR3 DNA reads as TGCAGTGCTAGTGCTGCGGGACTGTCTAGCACAGATACGCAGTATTTT.

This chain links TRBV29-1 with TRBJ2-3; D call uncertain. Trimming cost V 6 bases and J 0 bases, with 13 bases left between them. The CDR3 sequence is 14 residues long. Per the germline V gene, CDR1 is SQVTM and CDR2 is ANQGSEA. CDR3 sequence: CSVQASTSTDTQYF. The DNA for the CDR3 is TGCAGCGTCCAAGCGTCAACTAGCACAGATACGCAGTATTTT.

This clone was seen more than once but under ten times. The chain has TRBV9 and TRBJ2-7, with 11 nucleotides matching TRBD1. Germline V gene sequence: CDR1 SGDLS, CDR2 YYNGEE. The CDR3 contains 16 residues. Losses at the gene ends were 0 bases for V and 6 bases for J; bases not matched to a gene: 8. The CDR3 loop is CASSVEGTGGIGEQYF. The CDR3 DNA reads TGTGCCAGCAGCGTAGAGGGGACAGGGGGAATCGGCGAGCAGTACTTC.

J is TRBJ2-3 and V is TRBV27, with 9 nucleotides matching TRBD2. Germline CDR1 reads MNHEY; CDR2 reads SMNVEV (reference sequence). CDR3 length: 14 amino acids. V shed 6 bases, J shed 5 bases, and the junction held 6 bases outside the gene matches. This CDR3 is CASSQKAGGDTQYF. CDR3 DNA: TGTGCCAGCAGCCAGAAAGCGGGAGGAGATACGCAGTATTTT.

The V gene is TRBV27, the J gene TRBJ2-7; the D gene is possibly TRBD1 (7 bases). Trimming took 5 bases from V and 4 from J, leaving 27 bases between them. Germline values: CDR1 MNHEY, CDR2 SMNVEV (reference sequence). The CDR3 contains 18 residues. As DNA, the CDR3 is TGTGCCAGCAGTCTCCAAGGGGGCCCGGGACTCCCCTCATACGAGCAGTACTTC. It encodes CASSLQGGPGLPSYEQYF.

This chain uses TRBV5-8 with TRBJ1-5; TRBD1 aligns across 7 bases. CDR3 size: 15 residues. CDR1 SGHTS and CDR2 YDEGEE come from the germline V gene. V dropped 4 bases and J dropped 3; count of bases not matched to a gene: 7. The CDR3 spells CASSLAGQFNQPQHF. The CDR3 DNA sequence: TGTGCCAGCAGCCTGGCGGGACAGTTCAATCAGCCCCAGCATTTT.

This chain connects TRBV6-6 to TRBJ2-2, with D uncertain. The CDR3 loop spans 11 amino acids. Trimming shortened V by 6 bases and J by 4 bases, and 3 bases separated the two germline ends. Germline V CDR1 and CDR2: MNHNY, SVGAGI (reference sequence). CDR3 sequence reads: CASSFTGELFF. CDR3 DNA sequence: TGTGCCAGCAGCTTCACCGGGGAGCTGTTTTTT.

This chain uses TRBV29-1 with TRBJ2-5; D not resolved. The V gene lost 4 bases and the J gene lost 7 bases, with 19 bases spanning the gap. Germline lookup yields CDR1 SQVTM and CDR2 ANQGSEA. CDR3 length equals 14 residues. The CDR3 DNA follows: TGCAGCGTTGTTTTCGCAACCGCGGTGACGACCCAGTACTTC. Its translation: CSVVFATAVTTQYF.

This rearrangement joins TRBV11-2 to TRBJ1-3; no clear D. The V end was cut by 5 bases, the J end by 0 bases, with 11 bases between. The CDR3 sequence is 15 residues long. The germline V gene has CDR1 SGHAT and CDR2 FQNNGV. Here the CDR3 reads CASSRRKLSGNTIYF. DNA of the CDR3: TGTGCCAGCAGCCGCAGGAAACTCTCTGGAAACACCATATATTTT.

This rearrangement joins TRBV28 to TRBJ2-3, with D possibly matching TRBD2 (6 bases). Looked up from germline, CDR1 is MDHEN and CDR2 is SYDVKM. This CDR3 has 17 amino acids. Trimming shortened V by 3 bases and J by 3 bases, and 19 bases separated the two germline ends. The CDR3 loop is CASSFLPGGISTDTQYF. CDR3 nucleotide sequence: TGTGCCAGCAGTTTCCTCCCCGGGGGAATCTCAACAGATACGCAGTATTTT.

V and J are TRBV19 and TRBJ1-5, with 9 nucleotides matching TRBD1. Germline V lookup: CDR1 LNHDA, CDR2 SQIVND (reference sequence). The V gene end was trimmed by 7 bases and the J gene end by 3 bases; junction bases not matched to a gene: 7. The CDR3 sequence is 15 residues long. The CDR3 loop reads CASNMGQGDNQPQHF. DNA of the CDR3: TGTGCCAGTAATATGGGACAGGGCGACAATCAGCCCCAGCATTTT.

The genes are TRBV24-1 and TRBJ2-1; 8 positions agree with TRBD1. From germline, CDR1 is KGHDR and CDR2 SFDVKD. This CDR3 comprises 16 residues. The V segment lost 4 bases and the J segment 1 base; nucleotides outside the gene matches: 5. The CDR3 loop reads CATSESGQGSYNEQFF. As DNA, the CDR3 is TGTGCCACCAGTGAATCAGGACAGGGTTCCTACAATGAGCAGTTCTTC.